The next 5 T cell receptor beta chains were all read from a single sample in a study of cytomegalovirus exposure and HLA in healthy donors (dated by TCRdb to between 2016 and 2019). The library was generated by the immunoSEQ multiplex PCR assay. The multiplex PCR relied on a mix of 60 forward primers for TCR Vbeta segments and 13 reverse primers for TCR Jbeta segments. Not all clones reach the TCRdb copy of this immuneACCESS table, which keeps in-frame sequences only. Checked studies attribute under half of the gap to unresolved V genes and leave the rest unexplained. This sample lists roughly 100,000 clones; over 60% were detected once. Roughly 6.5% of the sample is in the top ten clones. Sequenced: PBMCs. Every receptor here comes from a woman aged 50 to 60 in good health and CMV-seropositive.

This clone was recorded once. This chain links TRBV5-1 with TRBJ2-7, with D possibly TRBD1 on 7 matching bases. CDR1 SGHRS and CDR2 YFSETQ come from the germline V gene. The CDR3 covers 15 residues. The V end was cut by 2 bases, the J end by 3 bases, with 15 bases between. The CDR3 loop is CASSFGGTVDYEQYF. The CDR3 bases are TGCGCCAGCAGCTTTGGGGGGACAGTGGACTACGAGCAGTACTTC.

The V call is TRBV19, the J call TRBJ1-5; 9 positions match TRBD1. Germline CDR1 LNHDA, CDR2 SQIVND (reference sequence). The CDR3 has 16 amino acids. The junction had 9 bases not matched to a gene; V was cut back by 4 bases and J by 5 bases. The CDR3, as DNA: TGTGCCAGTAGTACGACAGGGACAGGGTTCGATCAGCCCCAGCATTTT. It yields the protein CASSTTGTGFDQPQHF.

This rearrangement joins TRBV7-2 to TRBJ2-1; D uncertain. V lost 1 base and J lost 0, with 7 bases in between. This CDR3 spans 15 amino acids. Germline V gene lookup returns CDR1 SGHTA and CDR2 FQGNSA. CDR3 region: CASSLVASSYNEQFF. CDR3 sequence (DNA): TGTGCCAGCAGCTTAGTTGCCAGCTCCTACAATGAGCAGTTCTTC.

The chain employs TRBV5-1 and TRBJ2-3, with D tentatively TRBD2 (7 bases). The CDR3 consists of 14 residues. V lost 4 bases to trimming and J lost 4 bases, with 13 bases between them. Per germline, CDR1 SGHRS and CDR2 YFSETQ. The CDR3 DNA is TGCGCCAGCAGCCGGGGGGCAGCGGCAGATACGCAGTATTTT. It is translated as CASSRGAAADTQYF.

This sequence joins TRBV5-1 and TRBJ1-5; D is undetermined. The CDR3 spans 15 residues. Trimming stripped 0 bases from V and 0 bases from J, with 7 bases between. Germline lookup yields CDR1 SGHRS and CDR2 YFSETQ. DNA of the CDR3: TGCGCCAGCAGCTTGGACAACTATAGCAATCAGCCCCAGCATTTT. Encoded protein: CASSLDNYSNQPQHF.